The 18 T cell receptor beta chains below were found in one sample sequenced in a study of T cell clonality in common variable immunodeficiency (dated by TCRdb to about 2015). Results the study describes overall, beyond this receptor: Fewer deletions and N-nucleotide insertions were reportedly observed in CVID TCRbeta sequences, and highly modified clones with 13 or more V deletions were reportedly absent from CVID TCRbeta sequences.

The method behind the library was the immunoSEQ multiplex PCR assay. The immuneACCESS repertoire file appears here via TCRdb, limited to in-frame rearrangements. These files lack a portion of the clones; in checked studies, under half of the deficit traces to unresolved V genes, and the cause of the others is not known. The table puts about 19,000 clones in this sample, none counted just once. About 6.3% of the sample goes to the ten largest clones. Their recognized antigens are unknown. The specimen sequenced was peripheral blood mononuclear cells. Every receptor here comes from a human donor with common variable immunodeficiency.

The table lists this clone with a few counts. The observed sequence ends 3 residues before the CDR3 terminus, with the missing tail filled in from the germline J gene. The chain recombines TRBV30 with TRBJ1-5; 10 bases match TRBD1. This CDR3 contains 15 residues. CDR1 is GTSNPN, CDR2 SVGIG, per germline (reference sequence). After removal of 3 bases from V and 7 bases from J, the junction contained 9 bases not matched to a gene. The sequenced part of the CDR3 DNA is TGTGCCTGGAGCTCGACAGGGGGCTTTACCCAGCCC. Its protein product is CAWSSTGGFTQP. The full CDR3 protein reads CAWSSTGGFTQPQHF.

In its sample, this clone was seen many times. The read finishes 3 residues shy of the CDR3 end, and the germline J gene is used to complete it. This chain connects TRBV19 to TRBJ2-7, with 8 bases fitting TRBD1. The length of the CDR3 is 15 residues. V shed 5 bases and J 1 base; nucleotides not matched to a gene: 7. Germline lookup yields CDR1 LNHDA and CDR2 SQIVND (reference sequence). This chain's CDR3 is CASSPTGGLSYEQYF. The CDR3 bases that were read are TGTGCCAGTAGTCCCACAGGGGGACTTTCCTACGAG.

Ten or more counts support this clone. The read terminates 3 residues before the CDR3 end, so the remaining end is supplied by the germline J gene. The chain couples TRBV6-1 to TRBJ2-3, with TRBD2 matching 11 bases. The CDR3 sequence is 15 residues long. The germline CDR1 and CDR2 sequences are MNHNS and SASEGT. The junction had 1 base not matched to a gene; V was cut back by 4 bases and J by 1 base. CDR3 loop: CASSVLAGGTDTQYF. The sequenced part of the CDR3 DNA is TGTGCCAGCAGTGTACTAGCGGGAGGCACAGATACG.

This clone was picked up a small number of times. The read is 3 residues too short to cover the CDR3 end, so that end is filled in from the germline J gene. The chain recombines TRBV19 with TRBJ1-1; possibly TRBD1 for D (5 bases). Germline assignment: CDR1 LNHDA and CDR2 SQIVND (reference sequence). CDR3 length: 16 residues. This CDR3 reads CASSPRGGEERGGAFF. The sequenced CDR3 bases are TGTGCCAGTAGTCCCCGGGGGGGGGAAGAACGGGGCGGT.

This clone showed up just a few times. With the read ending 3 residues before the CDR3 end, the germline J gene is used to fill in that end. The chain links TRBV2 to TRBJ1-6; 7 positions match TRBD1. V was pared by 6 bases and J by 7 bases, with 3 bases of the junction left unmatched. The CDR3 sequence is 13 residues long. Per germline, CDR1 SNHLY and CDR2 FYNNEI. The CDR3 region is CASRTGFNSPLHF. Partial CDR3 DNA: TGTGCCAGCAGGACAGGGTTCAATTCACCC.

Concerning this clone itself: The DNA ends 3 residues before the CDR3 does, and the rest of the CDR3 is filled in from the germline J gene. The chain combines TRBV7-2 with TRBJ2-7; possibly TRBD1 for D (6 bases). CDR3 size: 14 residues. Trimming left V 5 bases short and J 3 bases short, with 14 bases between. From germline, CDR1 is SGHTA and CDR2 FQGNSA. The CDR3 DNA, read in part, is TGTGCCAGCAGCGCTCAGCAGGGGAACTACGAG. This gives the protein CASSAQQGNYE. In full, the CDR3 reads CASSAQQGNYEQYF. Complete variable domain (other parts from reference TRBV7-2 and TRBJ2-7): GAGVSQSPSNKVTEKGKDVELRCDPISGHTALYWYRQSLGQGLEFLIYFQGNSAPDKSGLPSDRFSAERTGGSVSTLTIQRTQQEDSAVYLCASSAQQGNYEQYFGPGTRLTVT.

This clone was seen a handful of times. The CDR3 end lies 3 residues beyond the end of the read and is filled in from the germline J gene. The chain uses TRBV7-2 and TRBJ1-1, with TRBD1 as a possible D gene (5 bases). Germline assignment: CDR1 SGHTA and CDR2 FQGNSA. The CDR3 totals 14 residues. The ends were cut back, 2 bases at V and 1 base at J, with 8 bases in the middle. The CDR3 bases that were read are TGTGCCAGCAGCTTATTCGGGGGGAACACTGAA. This translates into CASSLFGGNTE. In full, the CDR3 is CASSLFGGNTEAFF.

This clone was found many times. The sequenced part of the CDR3 DNA is TGCAGCGTTCAGGCAATCGATGGC. Protein product: CSVQAIDG. The full CDR3 sequence reads CSVQAIDGYTF. V gene TRBV29-1 combines with J gene TRBJ1-2; no reliable D call. The read stops 3 residues short of the end of the CDR3; the missing end is completed from the germline J gene. Germline V lookup: CDR1 SQVTM, CDR2 ANQGSEA. The V gene lost 5 bases and the J gene lost 6 bases, with 10 bases spanning the gap. This CDR3 contains 11 residues.

This clone was seen more than once but under ten times. With the read ending 3 residues before the CDR3 end, the germline J gene is used to fill in that end. The rearrangement joins TRBV6-2 or TRBV6-3 to TRBJ1-1, with unresolved D. Germline loops: CDR1 MNHEY, CDR2 SVGEGT. The CDR3 has 13 residues. The sequenced part of the CDR3 DNA is TGTGCCAGCAGTACCCTAGGTCGGAGCCCG. Its translation is CASSTLGRSP. The whole CDR3 region reads CASSTLGRSPAFF.

Notes on this clone: The CDR3 end falls 3 residues outside the read, so it is completed with the germline J gene. This chain joins TRBV5-5 and TRBJ2-7; 9 bases are shared with TRBD1. The germline V gene encodes CDR1 SGHKS and CDR2 YYEKEE (reference sequence). V was pared by 3 bases and J by 2 bases, with 3 bases of the junction left unmatched. CDR3 size: 14 residues. The CDR3 region is CASSWTGAPYEQYF. CDR3 bases read: TGTGCCAGCAGCTGGACAGGGGCGCCCTACGAG.

This clone appeared many times. The CDR3 end lies 3 residues beyond the end of the read and is filled in from the germline J gene. This chain links TRBV5-5 with TRBJ2-7; 10 bases are a match to TRBD1. V shed 4 bases, J shed 4 bases, and the junction held 8 bases outside the gene matches. The CDR3 extends over 15 amino acids. Germline lookup yields CDR1 SGHKS and CDR2 YYEKEE (reference sequence). The sequenced part of the CDR3 DNA is TGTGCCAGCAGCCCACGGGGGGACAGGGGATACGAG. As protein: CASSPRGDRGYE. The whole CDR3 sequence is CASSPRGDRGYEQYF.

This clone was picked up a small number of times. The read is 3 residues too short to cover the CDR3 end, so that end is filled in from the germline J gene. This chain uses TRBV2 with TRBJ1-6, with D unresolved. The germline CDR1 and CDR2 sequences are SNHLY and FYNNEI. V lost 6 bases to trimming and J lost 6 bases, with 9 bases between them. This CDR3 contains 13 residues. The CDR3 sequence: CASRGQFNSPLHF. Incomplete CDR3 DNA: TGTGCCAGCAGAGGGCAGTTTAATTCACCC. The entire variable domain, with the rest obtained from reference TRBV2 and TRBJ1-6, is as follows: EPEVTQTPSHQVTQMGQEVILRCVPISNHLYFYWYRQILGQKVEFLVSFYNNEISEKSEIFDDQFSVERPDGSNFTLKIRSTKLEDSAMYFCASRGQFNSPLHFGNGTRLTVT.

Note on this clone: Read data end 3 residues before the CDR3 end; the end is taken from the germline J gene. V and J are TRBV20-1 and TRBJ2-7, with 12 bases matching TRBD2. The V gene's germline CDR1 is DFQATT and CDR2 SNEGSKA (reference sequence). There are 15 residues in the CDR3. V gave up 2 bases and J gave up 5 bases; unmatched junction bases: 7. The sequenced part of the CDR3 DNA is TGCAGTGCTAGAAGACTAGCGGGAGCGATCGACGAG. As protein: CSARRLAGAIDE. The complete CDR3 protein is CSARRLAGAIDEQYF.

There are many counts of this clone. The read terminates 3 residues before the CDR3 end, so the remaining end is supplied by the germline J gene. The genes are TRBV19 and TRBJ2-7, with 8 bases fitting TRBD1. Germline V gene lookup returns CDR1 LNHDA and CDR2 SQIVND (reference sequence). The V gene end was trimmed by 3 bases and the J gene end by 3 bases; junction bases not matched to a gene: 7. The CDR3 loop spans 15 amino acids. This CDR3 is CASSIVGQGIYEQYF. The part of the CDR3 DNA that was read is TGTGCCAGTAGTATCGTAGGACAGGGTATCTACGAG. Filled out from reference TRBV19 and TRBJ2-7, the complete variable domain reads DGGITQSPKYLFRKEGQNVTLSCEQNLNHDAMYWYRQDPGQGLRLIYYSQIVNDFQKGDIAEGYSVSREKKESFPLTVTSAQKNPTAFYLCASSIVGQGIYEQYFGPGTRLTVT.

This clone appeared a few times. The read terminates 3 residues before the CDR3 end, so the remaining end is supplied by the germline J gene. The V call is TRBV5-1, the J call TRBJ2-7; 11 bases are a match to TRBD2. The germline CDR1 and CDR2 sequences are SGHRS and YFSETQ. The V and J ends lost 0 bases and 3 bases, in that order; junction bases with no gene match: 11. This CDR3 contains 18 residues. CDR3 protein: CASSLGGLAGGEVYEQYF. The CDR3 bases that were read are TGCGCCAGCAGCTTGGGGGGCTTAGCGGGAGGGGAGGTCTACGAG.

This clone was recorded many times. The read halts 3 residues ahead of the CDR3 end, with the missing end drawn from the germline J gene. The chain combines TRBV2 with TRBJ1-1; the D gene is possibly TRBD1 (5 bases). Germline CDR1 is SNHLY and CDR2 is FYNNEI. The CDR3 spans 12 residues. V was clipped by 4 bases and J by 3 bases, with 6 bases between them. CDR3 sequence reads: CASSVRDTEAFF. The CDR3 bases that were read are TGTGCCAGCAGTGTCAGGGACACTGAA.

This clone turned up a few times. From the germline J gene comes the end of the CDR3, since the read stops 3 residues before it. The rearrangement joins TRBV11-2 to TRBJ2-7; 15 bases are shared with TRBD2. The CDR3 runs to 15 residues. The junction had 3 bases not matched to a gene; V was cut back by 5 bases and J by 4 bases. The germline gives CDR1 SGHAT, CDR2 FQNNGV. This CDR3 is CASSPGTSGRYEQYF. The CDR3 DNA, read in part, is TGTGCCAGCAGCCCGGGGACTAGCGGGAGGTACGAG.

This clone was seen more than once but under ten times. The sequenced fragment ends 3 residues before the CDR3 boundary, so the rest is inferred from the germline J gene. The rearrangement uses TRBV7-9 and TRBJ2-2; D gene uncertain. CDR1 is SEHNR and CDR2 is FQNEAQ in the germline V gene (reference sequence). The CDR3 is 12 residues long. The sequenced part of the CDR3 DNA is TGTGCCAGCAGCTTAGCCCAACAGAAG. This translates into CASSLAQQK. The full CDR3 protein reads CASSLAQQKLFF.